One sample yielded the 5 T cell receptor beta chains listed below, sequenced in a study of cytomegalovirus exposure and HLA in healthy donors. The PCR contained 60 Vbeta and 13 Jbeta primers. TCRdb's table, derived via immunoSEQ multiplex PCR, lists solely in-frame clones and lacks some. The profile covers around 140,000 clones, with 80% appearing a single time and less than 3.5% taken by the ten largest. Source material: PBMCs. The origin of the receptors is a young woman in good health and CMV-seronegative.

This clone appeared once. The CDR3 reads CSVGQGLNTEAFF. The CDR3 coding sequence is TGCAGCGTTGGACAGGGCTTGAACACTGAAGCTTTCTTT. This rearrangement joins TRBV29-1 to TRBJ1-1; 7 bases agree with TRBD1. The germline V gene has CDR1 SQVTM and CDR2 ANQGSEA. V gave up 4 bases and J gave up 0 bases; unmatched junction bases: 2. The CDR3 is made up of 13 amino acids.

This clone is a singleton in its sample. The chain recombines TRBV19 with TRBJ1-1; D gene uncertain. This CDR3 region has 16 residues. Between the trimmed V and J ends, which lost 5 bases and 5 bases, there was a span of 21 bases. Germline-derived CDR1 and CDR2 are LNHDA and SQIVND (reference sequence). CDR3 bases: TGTGCCAGTAGTCCACCAGGAGCGGGCAGGCGGACTGAAGCTTTCTTT. Protein product: CASSPPGAGRRTEAFF.

This clone was counted once. This CDR3 is CASSSGQMNTEAFF. Written as DNA, the CDR3 is TGTGCCAGCAGCTCCGGACAGATGAACACTGAAGCTTTCTTT. J is TRBJ1-1 and V is TRBV11-3; a possible D gene is TRBD1 (6 bases). Germline V CDR1 and CDR2: SGHNT, YENEEA. The CDR3 length is 14 residues. The ends were cut back, 4 bases at V and 0 bases at J, with 9 bases in the middle.

V is TRBV6-5 and J is TRBJ2-7; TRBD2 agrees at 11 bases. V lost 6 bases to trimming and J lost 1 base; unmatched junction nucleotides: 5. CDR1 and CDR2 from the germline V gene are MNHEY and SVGAGI. The CDR3 covers 15 residues. The CDR3, as DNA: TGTGCCAGCAGGTTCGGGACTAGCGGTTCCTACGAGCAGTACTTC. As protein: CASRFGTSGSYEQYF.

CDR3: CASSARETTYNEQFF. As DNA, the CDR3 is TGTGCCAGCAGCGCACGGGAAACGACCTACAATGAGCAGTTCTTC. V usage is TRBV11-3 and J usage is TRBJ2-1, with D maybe TRBD2 (5 bases). V lost 5 bases and J lost 2, with 13 bases in between. There are 15 residues in the CDR3. Germline V gene sequence: CDR1 SGHNT, CDR2 YENEEA.